These 20 T cell receptor beta chains were sequenced from one sample in a study of cytomegalovirus exposure and HLA in healthy donors listed by TCRdb under 2017. The library was produced with the immunoSEQ multiplex PCR assay. The multiplex PCR relied on a mix of 60 forward primers for TCR Vbeta segments and 13 reverse primers for TCR Jbeta segments. Not all clones reach the TCRdb copy of this immuneACCESS table, which keeps in-frame sequences only. Checked studies attribute under half of the gap to unresolved V genes and leave the rest unexplained. The sample table records 100,000 or so clones; approximately 77% of these occur just once. Together, the top ten hold about a tenth of the sample. Sequences were obtained from PBMCs. These receptors were taken from a human donor in good health.

The chain employs TRBV7-9 and TRBJ2-7, with D uncertain. Trimming took 5 bases from V and 2 from J, leaving 4 bases between them. There are 11 residues in the CDR3. The germline V gene encodes CDR1 SEHNR and CDR2 FQNEAQ (reference sequence). CDR3 loop: CASSGPYEQYF. CDR3 DNA: TGTGCCAGCAGCGGGCCCTACGAGCAGTACTTC.

In regard to this clone: This CDR3 is also generated by other DNA sequences in the sample. The V and J genes are TRBV9 and TRBJ2-3, with 8 bases identical to TRBD1. V lost 1 base and J lost 6; bases outside the gene matches: 7. The CDR3 is 15 residues long. Germline V gene sequence: CDR1 SGDLS, CDR2 YYNGEE. CDR3 residues: CASSVQGASTDTQYF. In DNA, the CDR3 is TGTGCCAGCAGCGTACAGGGGGCGTCCACGGATACGCAGTATTTT.

The rearrangement links TRBV7-3 to TRBJ2-2, with 15 bases fitting TRBD2. J lost 5 bases, V lost 1 base, and 5 bases had no gene match. This CDR3 is 18 amino acids long. Germline V gene lookup returns CDR1 SGHTA and CDR2 FQGTGA. CDR3 sequence: CASSLKIGLAGGTGELFF. CDR3 nucleotides: TGTGCCAGCAGCTTAAAAATCGGACTAGCGGGGGGGACCGGGGAGCTGTTTTTT.

A single count supports this clone. The V call is TRBV13, the J call TRBJ2-7, with TRBD2 identical over 9 bases. The germline V gene has CDR1 PRHDT and CDR2 FYEKMQ (reference sequence). This CDR3 has 15 amino acids. V trimming: 2 bases; J trimming: 4 bases; junction bases outside the gene matches: 6. CDR3 nucleotide sequence: TGTGCCAGCAGCTTACCCTCTAGCGGGATGTACGAGCAGTACTTC. Protein product: CASSLPSSGMYEQYF.

V gene TRBV5-4 combines with J gene TRBJ1-2, with D possibly matching TRBD1 (6 bases). This CDR3 is 15 amino acids long. Germline V gives CDR1 SGHNT, CDR2 YYREEE (reference sequence). With 6 bases removed from V and 2 bases from J, the gap between germline ends came to 17 bases. The CDR3 region has the DNA TGTGCCAGCACCCCGGGATTGGACAGCAACTATGGCTACACCTTC. Residues: CASTPGLDSNYGYTF. The variable domain in full, with the rest retrieved from reference TRBV5-4 and TRBJ1-2, is ETGVTQSPTHLIKTRGQQVTLRCSSQSGHNTVSWYQQALGQGPQFIFQYYREEENGRGNFPPRFSGLQFPNYSSELNVNALELDDSALYLCASTPGLDSNYGYTFGSGTRLTVV.

The rearrangement links TRBV6-5 to TRBJ1-5, with D possibly TRBD1 on 5 matching bases. V shed 5 bases and J shed 5 bases, with 7 bases lying between them. The CDR3 has 12 amino acids. Germline assignment: CDR1 MNHEY and CDR2 SVGAGI. The CDR3 bases are TGTGCCAGCAGTCAAGGGGATCAGCCCCAGCATTTT. Encoded protein: CASSQGDQPQHF.

The V gene is TRBV19, the J gene TRBJ1-2, with TRBD1 identical over 12 bases. J gave up 8 bases and V 3 bases, and 7 bases lay outside the gene matches. The CDR3 sequence is 15 residues long. The V gene's germline CDR1 is LNHDA and CDR2 SQIVND (reference sequence). In nucleotides, the CDR3 is TGTGCCAGTAGTATTGGGACAGGGGGCACGGAGGGCTACACCTTC. It specifies CASSIGTGGTEGYTF. Combining the CDR3 with reference TRBV19 and TRBJ1-2 gives the whole variable domain DGGITQSPKYLFRKEGQNVTLSCEQNLNHDAMYWYRQDPGQGLRLIYYSQIVNDFQKGDIAEGYSVSREKKESFPLTVTSAQKNPTAFYLCASSIGTGGTEGYTFGSGTRLTVV.

The V call is TRBV4-2, the J call TRBJ2-2; 7 nucleotides match TRBD2. Germline assignment: CDR1 LGHNA and CDR2 YNFKEQ. The trim removed 4 bases at V and 4 bases at J, leaving 6 bases unmatched. This CDR3 spans 15 amino acids. The CDR3 reads CASSRVGEGTGELFF. In DNA form, the CDR3 reads TGTGCCAGCAGCCGAGTGGGGGAGGGCACCGGGGAGCTGTTTTTT.

This clone was seen only a few times. This chain connects TRBV5-1 to TRBJ1-1; D is unresolved. Trimming stripped 4 bases from V and 0 bases from J, with 7 bases between. CDR1 SGHRS and CDR2 YFSETQ come from the germline V gene. The CDR3 contains 13 residues. In DNA, the CDR3 is TGCGCCAGCAGCCCCAGGATGAACACTGAAGCTTTCTTT. Translating it yields CASSPRMNTEAFF. Complete variable domain (other parts from reference TRBV5-1 and TRBJ1-1): KAGVTQTPRYLIKTRGQQVTLSCSPISGHRSVSWYQQTPGQGLQFLFEYFSETQRNKGNFPGRFSGRQFSNSRSEMNVSTLELGDSALYLCASSPRMNTEAFFGQGTRLTVV.

This clone was seen a few times. The chain has TRBV7-9 and TRBJ1-1; 7 nucleotides agree with TRBD1. This CDR3 region has 16 residues. V shed 5 bases and J 0 bases; nucleotides not matched to a gene: 9. Germline V gene data show CDR1 as SEHNR and CDR2 as FQNEAQ (reference sequence). The CDR3 sequence: CASSLPPGQLNTEAFF. The CDR3 DNA reads as TGTGCCAGCAGCCTCCCTCCGGGACAGCTGAACACTGAAGCTTTCTTT.

The chain couples TRBV5-8 to TRBJ2-7, with 12 nucleotides matching TRBD1. V dropped 4 bases and J dropped 4; count of bases not matched to a gene: 3. The CDR3 covers 14 residues. Germline assignment: CDR1 SGHTS and CDR2 YDEGEE. The chain's CDR3 is CASSRGQGAYEQYF. The CDR3 coding sequence is TGTGCCAGCAGCCGGGGACAGGGGGCTTACGAGCAGTACTTC.

This rearrangement joins TRBV9 to TRBJ2-2; D may be TRBD2 (5 bases). This CDR3 is built from 16 residues. The V and J ends lost 3 bases and 5 bases respectively, with 17 bases between them. CDR1 and CDR2 from the germline V gene are SGDLS and YYNGEE. CDR3 protein: CASSGMGDSGTGELFF. For the CDR3, the DNA is TGTGCCAGCAGCGGAATGGGAGACTCGGGTACCGGGGAGCTGTTTTTT.

This chain uses TRBV4-2 with TRBJ2-6, with 10 positions matching TRBD1. The CDR3 extends over 18 amino acids. Germline V gives CDR1 LGHNA, CDR2 YNFKEQ. The trim removed 1 base at V and 5 bases at J, leaving 8 bases unmatched. DNA for the CDR3: TGTGCCAGCAGCCAAGGGGGAGACAGGGGGCAACGGGCCAACGTCCTGACTTTC. Protein product: CASSQGGDRGQRANVLTF.

The V gene is TRBV15, the J gene TRBJ2-7, with 10 bases matching TRBD1. V lost 0 bases, J lost 5 bases, and 7 bases stayed unmatched. This CDR3 is 16 amino acids long. CDR1 and CDR2 (germline): LNHNV, YYDKDF (reference sequence). In nucleotides, the CDR3 is TGTGCCACCAGCAGAGATAAGGGACAGGGGAACCACGAGCAGTACTTC. It is translated as CATSRDKGQGNHEQYF.

This chain connects TRBV6-1 to TRBJ2-1, with D perhaps matching TRBD1 (6 bases). The length of the CDR3 is 15 residues. Per the germline V gene, CDR1 is MNHNS and CDR2 is SASEGT. Trimming removed 4 bases at V and 4 bases at J, with 14 bases between. The CDR3 here is CASSVEQGRYNEQFF. Written as DNA, the CDR3 is TGTGCCAGCAGTGTTGAGCAGGGGCGATACAATGAGCAGTTCTTC.

The rearrangement uses TRBV5-4 and TRBJ2-5; 8 positions match TRBD2. CDR1 is SGHNT, CDR2 YYREEE, per germline (reference sequence). This CDR3 has 12 residues. V lost 9 bases to trimming and J lost 1 base; unmatched junction nucleotides: 2. For the CDR3, the DNA is TGTGCCACGGGGGGGGTCCAAGAGACCCAGTACTTC. This gives the protein CATGGVQETQYF.

J is TRBJ2-7 and V is TRBV29-1; D gene ambiguous. The V end was cut by 8 bases, the J end by 3 bases, with 11 bases between. Germline assignment: CDR1 SQVTM and CDR2 ANQGSEA. The CDR3 consists of 11 residues. DNA for the CDR3: TGCAGCTGTTTCCGAGACTACGAGCAGTACTTC. It codes for CSCFRDYEQYF.

The rearrangement links TRBV27 to TRBJ2-3; D is unclear. V was cut by 6 bases and J by 0 bases, with 4 bases left in between. Per the germline V gene, CDR1 is MNHEY and CDR2 is SMNVEV (reference sequence). The CDR3 runs 12 residues. The CDR3 loop is CASRSSTDTQYF. CDR3 coding DNA: TGTGCCAGCAGGTCTAGCACAGATACGCAGTATTTT.

The chain has TRBV5-8 and TRBJ1-1; 10 nucleotides agree with TRBD1. The ends lost 4 bases at V and 4 bases at J; junction bases unmatched: 10. The CDR3 covers 16 residues. The germline V gene has CDR1 SGHTS and CDR2 YDEGEE. CDR3 sequence reads: CASSTGPWTGGTEAFF. CDR3 in DNA: TGTGCCAGCAGCACCGGACCCTGGACAGGGGGCACTGAAGCTTTCTTT.

The gene calls are TRBV11-2 and TRBJ2-1, with D maybe TRBD2 (5 bases). Germline values: CDR1 SGHAT, CDR2 FQNNGV. V lost 5 bases and J 6 bases, leaving 11 bases between the germline ends. The CDR3 contains 13 residues. The CDR3 loop is CASSISDVNEQFF. CDR3 bases: TGTGCCAGCAGCATTAGCGACGTCAATGAGCAGTTCTTC.